These T cell receptor beta chains were read from a single sample in a study of blood T cell repertoires in COVID-19. Repertoires were generated with immunoSEQ multiplex PCR, while TCRdb's copy carries only in-frame clones and drops some. This sample has approximately 93,000 clones, with just over 85% found just once. Input material: peripheral blood. Every receptor here comes from a man between 50 and 59 years old with active or convalescent COVID-19. The CDR3 runs from the conserved cysteine through the conserved F or W. The D gene is left open where the match is weak. Clone size appears in some rows only: once, few, many, or a class for an expanded clone.

TRBJ2-7 TRBV29-1 . TRBD1 TGCAGCGCAGTCGGGACAGGTCGCGAGCAGTACTTC CSAVGTGREQYF
TRBJ2-3 TRBV9 . TRBD2 TGTGCCAGCAGTGGAATTAGCGGGGGCAGCACAGATACGCAGTATTTT CASSGISGGSTDTQYF
TRBJ2-3 TRBV20-1 . TRBD2 TGCAGTGCGAGTAGCGGGATCGGCGGAGATACGCAGTATTTT CSASSGIGGDTQYF
TRBJ2-5 TRBV7-9 . . TGTGCCAGCAGCTTCCTCTTTCCCCAGGCAGAGACCCAGTACTTC CASSFLFPQAETQYF
TRBJ1-1 TRBV19 . . TGTGCCAGTAGTAATACTCCGAACACTGAAGCTTTCTTT CASSNTPNTEAFF
TRBJ2-2 TRBV7-8 . TRBD2 TGTGCCAGCAGCTTAGGGGTAGCTAGCGGGAGAGGCACCGGGGAGCTGTTTTTT CASSLGVASGRGTGELFF
TRBJ1-6 TRBV6-6 . TRBD1 TGTGCCAGCGGCTCGGGACAGGGATCTTCACCCCTCCACTTT CASGSGQGSSPLHF
TRBJ1-1 TRBV30 . TRBD1 TGTGCCTGGAGTTTAGACAGGGGGACGACTGAAGCTTTCTTT CAWSLDRGTTEAFF
TRBJ1-5 TRBV19 . TRBD1 TGTGCCAGTAGTACCCGGGACAGGGTTAGCAATCAGCCCCAGCATTTT CASSTRDRVSNQPQHF
TRBJ2-1 TRBV9 . TRBD1 TGTGCCAGCAGCGGTGGGACAGGGATAAACAATGAGCAGTTCTTC CASSGGTGINNEQFF
TRBJ2-7 TRBV20-1 . . TGCAGTGCTTTATACACCCCCGTGCAGTACTTC CSALYTPVQYF
TRBJ2-3 TRBV11-3 . TRBD2 TGTGCCAGCAGCTTAGTCGCGGGAGCAGATACGCAGTATTTT CASSLVAGADTQYF
TRBJ2-7 TRBV27 . . TGTGCCAGCAGTTTCAGCCGAGACACAACCTACGAGCAGTACTTC CASSFSRDTTYEQYF
TRBJ2-5 TRBV10-3 . . TGTGCCATCTCGGGCATGGAGGATTCGGGGGAGACCCAGTACTTC CAISGMEDSGETQYF
TRBJ1-5 TRBV28 . . TGTGCCAGCAGTTTCCCGGTCGGCAATCAGCCCCAGCATTTT CASSFPVGNQPQHF
TRBJ2-3 TRBV11-3 . TRBD2 TGTGCCAGCAGCTGGGGAGGGGCAGATACGCAGTATTTT CASSWGGADTQYF
TRBJ2-7 TRBV27 . TRBD1 TGTGCCAGCAGTCAGGGACAGGGTCTACCCTACGAGCAGTACTTC CASSQGQGLPYEQYF
TRBJ2-7 TRBV5-1 once . TGCGCCAGCAGCTGGAGTGGGTCCGACGAGCAGTACTTC CASSWSGSDEQYF
TRBJ2-1 TRBV5-1 . TRBD2 TGCGCCAGCAGCTTCCGGACTAGCGGGAGACAGGAGAATGAGCAGTTCTTC CASSFRTSGRQENEQFF
TRBJ2-6 TRBV2 . . TGTGCCAGCATTCTGAGCTCTGGGGCCAACGTCCTGACTTTC CASILSSGANVLTF
TRBJ1-1 TRBV5-5 . TRBD1 TGTGCCAGCAGCTTGTTAGGGACAGGAGACACTGAAGCTTTCTTT CASSLLGTGDTEAFF
TRBJ1-4 TRBV1 . . TGCACCAGCAGGTCAGACAGGGAAGGAGATGAAAATGAAAAACTGTTTTTT CTSRSDREGDENEKLFF
TRBJ2-7 TRBV7-2 . TRBD1 TGTGCCAGCAGCCTCACCCGGGACAGGAGCTACGAGCAGTACTTC CASSLTRDRSYEQYF
TRBJ1-5 TRBV7-9 many TRBD1 TGTGCCAGCAGCCGGACAGGGGGCAATCAGCCCCAGCATTTT CASSRTGGNQPQHF
TRBJ2-1 TRBV3-1/TRBV3-2 . TRBD2 TGTGCCAGCAGCCAAGATTTGGGGGCTAGCGGGGTTAATGAGCAGTTCTTC CASSQDLGASGVNEQFF